This T cell receptor beta chain is drawn from a study of blood T cell repertoires in COVID-19 (dated by TCRdb to about 2020). In the study overall: The collaborator samples originated in the United States, Italy and Spain and spanned the acute and convalescent phases of COVID-19. The prospective study material was composed of cDNA or gDNA derived from T cells, B-cell-depleted T cells, or PBMCs. Deeply sampled blood TCRbeta repertoires from subjects exposed to, actively infected with, or recovered from COVID-19 were included in the dataset. The repertoires were made available in a free public database intended to serve as a resource for research on the immune response to SARS-CoV-2. Samples were obtained from the ongoing ImmuneRACE study (first 160 participants) and from over 1,000 subjects provided by 6 global collaborators. A de-identified subject ID, COVID-19 status, age in years and sex were almost always included in the sample metadata. HLA class I and class II types, where available, came from metadata supplied by the sample provider rather than from assay-based typing. The research as a whole found: The amount of clinical and demographic metadata varied by source and participant and was provided uncurated.

As encoded in the germline V gene, CDR1 is SQVTM while CDR2 is ANQGSEA. V and J lose 0 bases and 1 base, and a span of 12 bases separates them. The CDR3 covers 15 residues, taking in both the cysteine and the phenylalanine. Only CDR3 DNA is held: 45 bases, read in frame from base 1. TCRbeta CDR3 regions were amplified from genomic DNA by means of the immunoSEQ Assay, a bias-controlled multiplex PCR. The published analysis was carried out like this. The number of nucleated cells in each sample was estimated by amplification of reference gene primers within the assay. To quantify the absolute abundance of each unique TCRbeta CDR3 rearrangement, sequence reads were collapsed and filtered. For each sample, productive Simpson clonality was calculated as the square root of Simpson's diversity index over productive rearrangements. TCRdb obtained this table from immuneACCESS and retained in-frame rearrangements with V and J assigned. These tables miss some clones; where compared with another copy, unresolved V genes account for less than half of the shortfall, and the remainder is unexplained. V and J calls plus clone size are reproduced from that table; the DNA served to infer D and trimming. Recorded for this sample are under 300,000 clones; about 85% of them occurred a single time. The ten largest account for approximately 6.6% of the sample.

Enrolling through a virtual design, the prospective study's participants ranged in age from roughly 18 to 100 years and lived across about two dozen United States geographic areas. To assign participants to cohorts, the prospective study relied on clinical history that participants themselves reported in a screening survey and a study questionnaire. Exposed participants were defined as having been in contact with someone with a PCR-confirmed or clinician-diagnosed COVID-19 case within 2 weeks of study entry. In the prospective study, whole blood, serum and a nasopharyngeal or oropharyngeal swab were collected from each participant by mobile phlebotomists. Prospective study participants could optionally give additional blood draws and questionnaires over an approximately two-month period. Prospective study blood samples were shipped either frozen or at room temperature before DNA extraction. As regards this clone: Its binding antigen is unknown. Within one base of it there is no much larger clone, and no base qualities were kept.

The chain is made from TRBV29-1 and TRBJ1-1; there is no confident call for the D gene. Sequencing input: PBMCs or T cells enriched from blood (not recorded which). The TCR comes from a woman in her fifties or sixties who had been exposed to COVID-19. The bases read TGCAGCGTTGAAGACACTAGGACGGGGAACACTGAAGCTTTCTTT. The resulting protein is CSVEDTRTGNTEAFF. Reference TRBV29-1 and TRBJ1-1 proteins supply the regions before and after the CDR3; the full variable domain is: SAVISQKPSRDICQRGTSLTIQCQVDSQVTMMFWYRQQPGQSLTLIATANQGSEATYESGFVIDKFPISRPNLTFSTLTVSNMSPEDSSIYLCSVEDTRTGNTEAFFGQGTRLTVV.